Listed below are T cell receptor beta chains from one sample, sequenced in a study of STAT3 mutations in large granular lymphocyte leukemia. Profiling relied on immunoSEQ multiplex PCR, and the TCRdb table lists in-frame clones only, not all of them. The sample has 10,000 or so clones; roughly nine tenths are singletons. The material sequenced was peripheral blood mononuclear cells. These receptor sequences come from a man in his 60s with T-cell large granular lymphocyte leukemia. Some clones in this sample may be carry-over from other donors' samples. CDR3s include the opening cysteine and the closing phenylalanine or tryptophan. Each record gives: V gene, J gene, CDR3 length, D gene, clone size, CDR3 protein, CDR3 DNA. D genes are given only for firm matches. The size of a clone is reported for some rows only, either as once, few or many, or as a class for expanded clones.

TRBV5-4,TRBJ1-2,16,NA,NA,CASSLDRPFGTSGYTF,TGTGCCAGCAGCTTGGATAGGCCCTTCGGGACGTCTGGCTACACCTTC
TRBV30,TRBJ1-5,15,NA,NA,CAWSTPMGGGQPQHF,TGTGCCTGGAGTACCCCAATGGGAGGCGGTCAGCCCCAGCATTTT
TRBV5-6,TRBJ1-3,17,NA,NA,CASSLAGGGNSGNTIYF,TGTGCCAGCAGCTTGGCCGGGGGGGGCAACTCTGGAAACACCATATATTTT
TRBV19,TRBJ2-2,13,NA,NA,CASSAILVGELFF,TGTGCCAGTAGTGCCATACTAGTCGGGGAGCTGTTTTTT
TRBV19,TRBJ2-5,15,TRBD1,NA,CASSIADRGGETQYF,TGTGCCAGTAGTATCGCGGACAGGGGAGGCGAGACCCAGTACTTC
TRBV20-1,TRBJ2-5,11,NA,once,CSAPAGETQYF,TGCAGTGCTCCAGCGGGAGAGACCCAGTACTTC
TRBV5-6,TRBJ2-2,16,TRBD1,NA,CASSFEGQLYTGELFF,TGTGCCAGCAGCTTTGAGGGACAGTTATACACCGGGGAGCTGTTTTTT
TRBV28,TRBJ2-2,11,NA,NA,CASSLDWELFF,TGTGCCAGCAGTTTAGATTGGGAGCTGTTTTTT
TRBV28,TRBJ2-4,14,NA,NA,CASKTGLAKNIQYF,TGTGCCAGCAAGACGGGGCTAGCCAAAAACATTCAGTACTTC
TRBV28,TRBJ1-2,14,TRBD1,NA,CASSPTGGGYGYTF,TGTGCCAGCAGTCCAACAGGGGGGGGCTATGGCTACACCTTC
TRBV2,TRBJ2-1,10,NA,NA,CASSVNEQFF,TGTGCCAGCAGTGTCAATGAGCAGTTCTTC
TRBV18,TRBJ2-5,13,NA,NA,CASSPPGEETQYF,TGTGCCAGCTCACCGCCTGGGGAAGAGACCCAGTACTTC
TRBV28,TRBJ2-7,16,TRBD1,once,CASSPIRQGWTYEQYF,TGTGCCAGCAGCCCGATCCGACAGGGTTGGACCTACGAGCAGTACTTC
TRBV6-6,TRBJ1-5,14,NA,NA,CASSYGRGNQPQHF,TGTGCCAGCAGTTACGGAAGGGGCAATCAGCCCCAGCATTTT
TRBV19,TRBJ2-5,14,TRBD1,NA,CASSPRTGGETQYF,TGTGCCAGTAGTCCAAGGACAGGGGGAGAGACCCAGTACTTC
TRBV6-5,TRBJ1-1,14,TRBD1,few,CASRKQGASTEAFF,TGTGCCAGCAGAAAACAGGGGGCAAGTACTGAAGCTTTCTTT
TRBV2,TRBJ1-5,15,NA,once,CASSPQGISNQPQHF,TGTGCCAGCAGCCCCCAGGGGATTAGTAATCAGCCCCAGCATTTT
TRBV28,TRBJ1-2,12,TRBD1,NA,CASRRQGYGYTF,TGTGCCAGCAGACGACAGGGGTATGGCTACACCTTC
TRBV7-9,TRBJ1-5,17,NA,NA,CASSLGESSGSNQPQHF,TGTGCCAGCAGTCTTGGGGAGTCCAGTGGGAGCAATCAGCCCCAGCATTTT
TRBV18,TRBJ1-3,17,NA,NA,CASSAAPPGTSGNTIYF,TGTGCCAGCTCAGCAGCCCCCCCAGGAACCTCTGGAAACACCATATATTTT
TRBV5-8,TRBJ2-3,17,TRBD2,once,CASSLVPSSGGPDTQYF,TGTGCCAGCAGCTTGGTTCCCAGTAGCGGGGGACCAGATACGCAGTATTTT
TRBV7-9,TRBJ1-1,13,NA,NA,CASSFDGNTEAFF,TGTGCCAGCAGCTTCGACGGGAACACTGAAGCTTTCTTT
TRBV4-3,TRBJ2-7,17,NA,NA,CASSQDLGRYLTYEQYF,TGCGCCAGCAGCCAAGATCTGGGCCGATACCTTACCTACGAGCAGTACTTC
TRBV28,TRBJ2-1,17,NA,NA,CASSFLGGTSSYNEQFF,TGTGCCAGCAGTTTCTTGGGTGGGACAAGCTCCTACAATGAGCAGTTCTTC
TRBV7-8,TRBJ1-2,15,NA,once,CASSLTPQGGYGYTF,TGTGCCAGCAGCCTTACCCCCCAGGGCGGGTATGGCTACACCTTC
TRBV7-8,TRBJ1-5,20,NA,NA,CASSLMISRQGFNSNQPQHF,TGTGCCAGCAGCTTAATGATTTCCAGGCAGGGATTCAATAGCAATCAGCCCCAGCATTTT
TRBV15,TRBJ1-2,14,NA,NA,CATSRDSGFYGYTF,TGTGCCACCAGCAGAGATTCAGGCTTCTATGGCTACACCTTC
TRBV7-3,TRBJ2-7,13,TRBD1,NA,CASSLNRGYEQYF,TGTGCCAGCAGCTTAAACAGGGGGTACGAGCAGTACTTC
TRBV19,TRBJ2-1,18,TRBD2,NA,CASTTQRGRAKAVNEQFF,TGTGCCAGTACCACGCAGCGCGGGAGGGCGAAAGCAGTCAATGAGCAGTTCTTC
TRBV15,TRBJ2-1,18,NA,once,CATSRPRAGTVHYNEQFF,TGTGCCACCAGCAGACCCCGAGCGGGTACCGTCCATTACAATGAGCAGTTCTTC
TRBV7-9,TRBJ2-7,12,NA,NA,CASSAYRNEQYF,TGTGCCAGCAGCGCCTACAGGAACGAGCAGTACTTC
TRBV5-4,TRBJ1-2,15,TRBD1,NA,CASSLAGQGVDGYTF,TGTGCCAGCAGCTTGGCGGGACAGGGTGTAGATGGCTACACCTTC
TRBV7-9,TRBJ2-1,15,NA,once,CASSPRGSDYNEQFF,TGTGCCAGCAGCCCCCGAGGGAGCGATTACAATGAGCAGTTCTTC
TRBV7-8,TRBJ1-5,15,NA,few,CASSNQAGSNQPQHF,TGTGCCAGCAGTAATCAGGCGGGAAGCAATCAGCCCCAGCATTTT
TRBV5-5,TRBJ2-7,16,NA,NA,CASSPRGGPDLAEQYF,TGTGCCAGCAGCCCCCGGGGAGGACCCGATTTAGCCGAGCAGTACTTC
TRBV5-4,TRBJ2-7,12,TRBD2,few,CASSPASGEQYF,TGTGCCAGCAGTCCCGCTAGCGGGGAGCAGTACTTC
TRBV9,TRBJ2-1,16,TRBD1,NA,CARYHRDRGPYNEQFF,TGTGCCCGCTATCATCGGGACAGGGGGCCCTACAATGAGCAGTTCTTC